Shown below are 15 T cell receptor beta chains from a single sample sequenced in a study of shared clonotypes between healthy human individuals (dated by TCRdb to about 2020). The library was made by the immunoSEQ multiplex PCR assay. Not all clones reach the TCRdb copy of this immuneACCESS table, which keeps in-frame sequences only. Checked studies attribute under half of the gap to unresolved V genes and leave the rest unexplained. A total of about 1.1 million clones appear in this sample, around three quarters of them only once. Jointly, the top ten make up about 0.89% of the sample. Material for sequencing was memory CD4+ T cells from PBMCs. The cell subset or site label here, explained by the study, means: CD45RA-negative fraction. Receptors were obtained from a man aged 18 to 30 in good health. Some clones in this sample may be carry-over from other donors' samples.

This clone was detected once. The V call is TRBV7-9, the J call TRBJ1-4, with no clear D. CDR1 is SEHNR and CDR2 is FQNEAQ in the germline V gene (reference sequence). The CDR3 covers 12 residues. V dropped 8 bases and J dropped 0 bases, with 4 bases sitting between them. CDR3 sequence reads: CASCATNEKLFF. In nucleotides, the CDR3 is TGTGCCAGCTGCGCAACTAATGAAAAACTGTTTTTT.

The chain recombines TRBV28 with TRBJ2-1; perhaps TRBD2 as D (6 bases). The CDR3 has 15 amino acids. Deletions cut 8 bases from V and 8 bases from J, with 22 bases between. CDR1 is MDHEN, CDR2 SYDVKM, per germline. The CDR3 bases are TGTGCCAGCTCCGGGTTGCTAGCGCCGAGGGATGAGCAGTTCTTC. It encodes CASSGLLAPRDEQFF.

This chain links TRBV5-8 with TRBJ2-2; unclear D gene. This CDR3 region has 13 residues. The germline V and J ends were trimmed by 1 base and 1 base, with 2 bases remaining between them. Germline-derived CDR1 and CDR2 are SGHTS and YDEGEE. The DNA for the CDR3 is TGTGCCAGCAGCTTGTGGAACACCGGGGAGCTGTTTTTT. Encoded protein: CASSLWNTGELFF.

The chain combines TRBV4-2 with TRBJ2-7, with 8 nucleotides matching TRBD2. The CDR3 runs 16 residues. CDR1 LGHNA and CDR2 YNFKEQ come from the germline V gene. The V segment lost 4 bases and the J segment 7 bases; nucleotides outside the gene matches: 15. The CDR3 nucleotides are TGTGCCAGCAGCCCCCAGGTGGGGACTAGTACTGGAGAGCAGTACTTC. Its translation: CASSPQVGTSTGEQYF.

The chain has TRBV5-1 and TRBJ2-3, with TRBD1 identical over 8 bases. Germline CDR1 is SGHRS and CDR2 is YFSETQ. This CDR3 region has 14 residues. V shed 4 bases and J 4 bases; nucleotides not matched to a gene: 5. The CDR3 DNA is TGCGCCAGCAGCGGGCAGGGGGCATCAGATACGCAGTATTTT. It yields the protein CASSGQGASDTQYF. The full variable domain, with the rest looked up from reference TRBV5-1 and TRBJ2-3, is KAGVTQTPRYLIKTRGQQVTLSCSPISGHRSVSWYQQTPGQGLQFLFEYFSETQRNKGNFPGRFSGRQFSNSRSEMNVSTLELGDSALYLCASSGQGASDTQYFGPGTRLTVL.

The V call is TRBV18, the J call TRBJ1-1, with D maybe TRBD1 (6 bases). CDR3 size: 14 residues. V lost 4 bases and J 2 bases, leaving 11 bases between the germline ends. The germline V gene encodes CDR1 KGHSH and CDR2 LQKENI. This CDR3 is CASSRLDRNTEAFF. The CDR3 region has the DNA TGTGCCAGCTCACGGCTGGACAGAAACACTGAAGCTTTCTTT.

The chain joins TRBV9 to TRBJ2-7; maybe TRBD2 (6 bases). The CDR3 contains 14 residues. Germline assignment: CDR1 SGDLS and CDR2 YYNGEE. V lost 4 bases, J lost 3 bases, and 14 bases lay in between. This CDR3 is CASSRDPGSYEQYF. The CDR3 region has the DNA TGTGCCAGCAGCCGAGATCCCGGGAGCTACGAGCAGTACTTC.

A single count supports this clone. The identical CDR3 is also encoded by other nucleotide sequences in the sample. The chain uses TRBV20-1 and TRBJ2-1, with D uncertain. The V gene's germline CDR1 is DFQATT and CDR2 SNEGSKA (reference sequence). This CDR3 contains 11 residues. V was shortened by 3 bases and J by 4 bases, with 4 bases between the two germline ends. CDR3 bases: TGCAGTGCTAGGGGATACAATGAGCAGTTCTTC. Protein sequence: CSARGYNEQFF.

A remark on this clone: A far larger clone is just one base off, so this is likely a read error. Additional DNA sequences in this sample encode the identical CDR3. The chain uses TRBV2 and TRBJ2-7, with D maybe TRBD2 (5 bases). The length of the CDR3 is 11 residues. The germline V and J ends were trimmed by 6 bases and 4 bases, with 7 bases remaining between them. In germline, CDR1 is SNHLY, CDR2 FYNNEI. CDR3 region: CASSREYEQYF. The CDR3 DNA reads as TGTGCCAGCAGCCGGGAATACGAGCAGTACTTC.

This chain uses TRBV25-1 with TRBJ2-7; weak D call: TRBD2 (5 bases). V was trimmed by 3 bases and J by 2 bases, leaving 11 bases between them. CDR3 length equals 14 residues. Germline-derived CDR1 and CDR2 are MGHDK and SYGVNS. DNA of the CDR3: TGTGCCAGCAGTGAGCTAGAGGGCCCCTACGAGCAGTACTTC. Translation gives CASSELEGPYEQYF.

As concerns this clone: Other DNA sequences of this sample code for an identical CDR3. The gene calls are TRBV5-1 and TRBJ1-1; D is perhaps TRBD1 (5 bases). CDR3 length equals 14 residues. In germline, CDR1 is SGHRS, CDR2 YFSETQ. V was trimmed by 0 bases and J by 5 bases, leaving 11 bases between them. CDR3 in amino acids: CASSLGGSRTEAFF. The CDR3 DNA follows: TGCGCCAGCAGCTTGGGGGGGTCCAGGACTGAAGCTTTCTTT. Combining the CDR3 with reference TRBV5-1 and TRBJ1-1 gives the whole variable domain KAGVTQTPRYLIKTRGQQVTLSCSPISGHRSVSWYQQTPGQGLQFLFEYFSETQRNKGNFPGRFSGRQFSNSRSEMNVSTLELGDSALYLCASSLGGSRTEAFFGQGTRLTVV.

This sequence joins TRBV9 and TRBJ1-4, with D perhaps matching TRBD1 (6 bases). CDR1 is SGDLS, CDR2 YYNGEE, per germline. The CDR3 is made up of 15 amino acids. Trimming took 4 bases from V and 1 from J, leaving 11 bases between them. CDR3 sequence (DNA): TGTGCCAGCAGCCCACAGGGTTTAACTAATGAAAAACTGTTTTTT. This sequence encodes CASSPQGLTNEKLFF. The full variable domain, completed using reference TRBV9 and TRBJ1-4, is DSGVTQTPKHLITATGQRVTLRCSPRSGDLSVYWYQQSLDQGLQFLIQYYNGEERAKGNILERFSAQQFPDLHSELNLSSLELGDSALYFCASSPQGLTNEKLFFGSGTQLSVL.

This clone has a handful of counts. V is TRBV4-1 and J is TRBJ2-5; D not certain. Trimming cost V 4 bases and J 2 bases, with 11 bases left between them. The CDR3 extends over 14 amino acids. The germline gives CDR1 MGHRA, CDR2 YSYEKL. CDR3 in amino acids: CASSPGFLQETQYF. The CDR3 region has the DNA TGCGCCAGCAGCCCTGGATTTCTACAAGAGACCCAGTACTTC.

J is TRBJ2-1 and V is TRBV5-4, with 8 bases identical to TRBD2. Per the germline V gene, CDR1 is SGHNT and CDR2 is YYREEE (reference sequence). The trim removed 2 bases at V and 6 bases at J, leaving 7 bases unmatched. The CDR3 sequence is 15 residues long. The CDR3 here is CASSLLSGGLNEQFF. The CDR3, as DNA: TGTGCCAGCAGCTTACTCAGCGGGGGACTCAATGAGCAGTTCTTC. Drawing the rest from reference TRBV5-4 and TRBJ2-1, the complete variable domain is ETGVTQSPTHLIKTRGQQVTLRCSSQSGHNTVSWYQQALGQGPQFIFQYYREEENGRGNFPPRFSGLQFPNYSSELNVNALELDDSALYLCASSLLSGGLNEQFFGPGTRLTVL.

The gene calls are TRBV5-1 and TRBJ2-7; D might be TRBD2 (5 bases). CDR1 SGHRS and CDR2 YFSETQ come from the germline V gene. CDR3 length: 12 amino acids. V gave up 4 bases and J gave up 3 bases, with 8 bases separating them. For the CDR3, the DNA is TGCGCCAGCAGCGCGGGCCTCTACGAGCAGTACTTC. This translates into CASSAGLYEQYF. Filled out from reference TRBV5-1 and TRBJ2-7, the complete variable domain reads KAGVTQTPRYLIKTRGQQVTLSCSPISGHRSVSWYQQTPGQGLQFLFEYFSETQRNKGNFPGRFSGRQFSNSRSEMNVSTLELGDSALYLCASSAGLYEQYFGPGTRLTVT.